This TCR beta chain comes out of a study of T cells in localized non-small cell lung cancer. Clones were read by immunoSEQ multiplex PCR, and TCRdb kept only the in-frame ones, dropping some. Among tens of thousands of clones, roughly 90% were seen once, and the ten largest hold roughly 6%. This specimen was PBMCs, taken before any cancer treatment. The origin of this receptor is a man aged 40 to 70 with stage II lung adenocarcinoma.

The chain's CDR3 is CASSLEGSDSYEQYF. CDR3 in DNA: TGTGCCAGCAGCTTGGAGGGGTCAGATTCCTACGAGCAGTACTTC. This chain links TRBV5-6 with TRBJ2-7; the D gene is possibly TRBD1 (5 bases). Germline lookup yields CDR1 SGHDT and CDR2 YYEEEE. The CDR3 consists of 15 residues. The germline V and J ends were trimmed by 0 bases and 1 base, with 11 bases remaining between them.